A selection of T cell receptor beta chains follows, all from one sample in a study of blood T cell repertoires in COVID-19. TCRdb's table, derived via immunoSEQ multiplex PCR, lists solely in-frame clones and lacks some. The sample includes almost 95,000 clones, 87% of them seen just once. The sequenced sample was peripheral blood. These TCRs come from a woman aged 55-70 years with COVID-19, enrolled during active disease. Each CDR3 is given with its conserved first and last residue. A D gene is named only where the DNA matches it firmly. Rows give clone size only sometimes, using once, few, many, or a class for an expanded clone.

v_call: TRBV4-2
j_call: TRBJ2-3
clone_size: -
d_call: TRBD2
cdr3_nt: TGTGCCAGCAGCCAAGAACGGAGCGGGGGGGCAGATACGCAGTATTTT
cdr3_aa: CASSQERSGGADTQYF

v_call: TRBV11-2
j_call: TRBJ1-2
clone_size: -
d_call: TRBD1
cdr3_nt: TGTGCCAGCAGCTTAGTGAGGGGGCCTAACTATGGCTACACCTTC
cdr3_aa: CASSLVRGPNYGYTF

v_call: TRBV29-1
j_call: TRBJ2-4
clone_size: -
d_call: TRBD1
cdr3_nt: TGCAGCGTTGTGGGTCCCACAGGGGACATTCAGTACTTC
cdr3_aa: CSVVGPTGDIQYF

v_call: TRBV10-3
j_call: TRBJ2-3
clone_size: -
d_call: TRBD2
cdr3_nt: TGTGCCATCAGTGAAACCTTAAGGGCGGGGGGAGGCACAGATACGCAGTATTTT
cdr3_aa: CAISETLRAGGGTDTQYF

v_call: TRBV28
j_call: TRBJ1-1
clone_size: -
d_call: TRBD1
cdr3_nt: TGTGCCAGCAGTGAAGGACAGGAGGGCACTGAAGCTTTCTTT
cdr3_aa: CASSEGQEGTEAFF

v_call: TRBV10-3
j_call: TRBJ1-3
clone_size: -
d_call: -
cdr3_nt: TGTGCCATCAGTGACAATGGCCAGACTTACACCATATATTTT
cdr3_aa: CAISDNGQTYTIYF

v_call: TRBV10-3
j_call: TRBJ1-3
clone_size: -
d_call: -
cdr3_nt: TGTGCCATCAGTCCGCAGGGGAGTGGAAACACCATATATTTT
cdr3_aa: CAISPQGSGNTIYF

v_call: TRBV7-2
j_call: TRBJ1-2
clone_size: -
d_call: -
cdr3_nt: TGTGCCAGCCGTACTCCAGACGGGATCAGCTATGGCTACACCTTC
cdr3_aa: CASRTPDGISYGYTF

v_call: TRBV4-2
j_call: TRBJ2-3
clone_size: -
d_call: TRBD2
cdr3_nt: TGTGCCAGCAGCCAAGATTTCCTAGCGGGGGAGAGAGATACGCAGTATTTT
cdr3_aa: CASSQDFLAGERDTQYF

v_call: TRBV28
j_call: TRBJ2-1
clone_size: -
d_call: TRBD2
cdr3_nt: TGTGCCAGCAGTTTATGGGGACTAGCGGGGGCCCACAATGAGCAGTTCTTC
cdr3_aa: CASSLWGLAGAHNEQFF

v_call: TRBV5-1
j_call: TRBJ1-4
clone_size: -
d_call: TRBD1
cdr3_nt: TGCGCCAGCAGCTTGGGACAGGGAGGAGGTGAAAAACTGTTTTTT
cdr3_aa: CASSLGQGGGEKLFF

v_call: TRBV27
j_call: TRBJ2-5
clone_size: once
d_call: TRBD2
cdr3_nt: TGTGCCAGCAGTTTATATCGGCGGGGGGGCCGGGAGACCCAGTACTTC
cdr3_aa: CASSLYRRGGRETQYF

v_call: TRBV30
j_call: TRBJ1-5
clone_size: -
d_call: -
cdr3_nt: TGTGCCTGGAGCGCGGGGAGCAATCAGCCCCAGCATTTT
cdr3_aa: CAWSAGSNQPQHF

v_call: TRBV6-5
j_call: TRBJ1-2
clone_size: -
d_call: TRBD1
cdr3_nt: TGTGCCAGCAGTTACAGACAGGGGATGGCAGGCTACACCTTC
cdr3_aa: CASSYRQGMAGYTF

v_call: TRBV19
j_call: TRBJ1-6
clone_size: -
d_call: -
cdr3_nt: TGTGCCAGTAGCCCTCAGAACTCACCCCTCCACTTT
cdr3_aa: CASSPQNSPLHF

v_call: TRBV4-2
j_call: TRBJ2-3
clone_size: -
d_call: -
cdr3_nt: TGTGCCAGCAGCCAGGGAGAGGGGGGGTCCTCCACAGATACGCAGTATTTT
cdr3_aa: CASSQGEGGSSTDTQYF

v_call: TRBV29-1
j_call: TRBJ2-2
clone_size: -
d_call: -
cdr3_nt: TGCGGCGAGACTGCGAACACCGGGGAGCTGTTTTTT
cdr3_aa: CGETANTGELFF